Reported below is one T cell receptor beta chain. The target of this receptor is not known. Base-call qualities are not available, and no considerably larger clone is one nucleotide away. This specimen's time point label, per the study, means: sample from adult after SARS-CoV-2 infection, after symptom onset. Two convalescent COVID-19 patients, sampled after symptom onset from adults with prior SARS-CoV-2 infection, were also TCR-sequenced for comparison. This specimen comes from a study of T cell responses to AZD1222 COVID-19 vaccine (dated by TCRdb to the early 2020s). Study-wide context: A total of approximately 240 trial participants underwent TCR sequencing, of whom roughly 210 had received two doses of AZD1222 and around 25 had received two doses of the MenACWY control vaccine. Trial participants were enrolled by age into subgroups of 18-55, 56-69 and 70-plus years, and roughly 150, 30 and 60 TCR-sequenced participants, respectively, were included in these subgroups.

The CDR3 sequence holds 13 residues, the cysteine and phenylalanine included. Only the CDR3 DNA is retained, 39 bases long and in frame from the first base. As encoded in the germline V gene, CDR1 is SGDLS while CDR2 is YYNGEE. V lost 0 bases and J lost 4 bases; the stretch between them is 5 bases long. Overall results and qualifications from the work: Because no samples from the day 14 peak response were available, repertoires could be characterized only after the peak T cell response. Epitopes outside the regions mutated in the B.1.351 and B.1.1.7 variants were reportedly recognized by nearly half of the unique spike-specific TCRs. Participants were mostly white British and included more females than males, and it was suggested by the authors that clonal diversity may have been underestimated. The 56-69-year group was small, and its depth increase did not reach significance, likely because of low power. Spike-specific TCR breadth and depth rose significantly after two AZD1222 doses compared with day 0 and with MenACWY recipients. CD4 TCRs associated with the vaccine covered the entire spike protein, and the dominant responses were in regions 160-218 and 743-854. Conclusions about previously exposed vaccinees are limited because only 5 or 6 AZD1222 recipients were SARS-CoV-2 seropositive at baseline.

The CDR3 regions of human TCRbeta chains were analyzed by immunosequencing. The source study handled its data this way. TCRs in the repertoires were matched against a reference library of SARS-CoV-2-specific TCRs that had been generated with the MIRA antigen-specificity platform. Breadth was defined as the fraction of unique TCRs that were SARS-CoV-2-associated. Depth was defined as the fraction of total T cells that were SARS-CoV-2-associated. Each spike-specific TCR was assigned to its reactive spike region and to a CD4 or CD8 class using the MIRA data. Log10-transformed breadth and depth values were compared by one-way ANOVA with Sidak's multiple comparisons tests. Here the immuneACCESS table is served through TCRdb, limited to in-frame sequences with V and J called. Missing clones are a known gap in these copies; in checked studies unresolved V genes cover under half, and the rest lacks a known reason. V, J and clone size derive from that table, while D and trimming were established from the DNA sequence. Here the sample has 110,000 to 150,000 clones; 90% to 95% occur a single time. The ten largest clones take up around 10% of the sample.

This TCR was sampled from an adult who had recovered from COVID-19. This sample comprised peripheral blood, obtained after recovery from COVID-19. The chain joins TRBV9 to TRBJ2-1, with the D gene too uncertain to name. The CDR3 region reads CASSVEEYNEQFF. The DNA sequence follows: TGTGCCAGCAGCGTAGAGGAGTACAATGAGCAGTTCTTC.